The 7 T cell receptor beta chains below all came from one sample that was sequenced in a study of blood T cell repertoires in COVID-19. Generated by immunoSEQ multiplex PCR, the TCRdb table keeps only in-frame clones and is missing some. The sample yields about 95,000 clones, around nine tenths seen once. Material for sequencing was peripheral blood. These receptors came from a man between 60 and 70 years old with COVID-19, enrolled during active disease.

The chain carries TRBV24-1 and TRBJ2-5; D is perhaps TRBD2 (6 bases). CDR3 size: 16 residues. V was cut by 3 bases and J by 5 bases, with 18 bases left in between. Looked up from germline, CDR1 is KGHDR and CDR2 is SFDVKD. CDR3 nucleotides: TGTGCCACCAGTGATCCTCTCTCCGGGACTCTGGAGACCCAGTACTTC. Its translation: CATSDPLSGTLETQYF.

The chain uses TRBV11-2 and TRBJ2-7; a weak D match, TRBD1 (5 bases). This CDR3 is 14 amino acids long. Germline V CDR1 and CDR2: SGHAT, FQNNGV. Between the trimmed V and J ends, which lost 5 bases and 4 bases, there was a span of 15 bases. CDR3 amino acids: CASSLSGKGYEQYF. CDR3 sequence (DNA): TGTGCCAGCAGCCTATCAGGGAAAGGTTACGAGCAGTACTTC. The entire variable domain, with the rest obtained from reference TRBV11-2 and TRBJ2-7, is as follows: EAGVAQSPRYKIIEKRQSVAFWCNPISGHATLYWYQQILGQGPKLLIQFQNNGVVDDSQLPKDRFSAERLKGVDSTLKIQPAKLEDSAVYLCASSLSGKGYEQYFGPGTRLTVT.

In its sample, this clone was seen once. V is TRBV30 and J is TRBJ1-5, with 7 bases fitting TRBD1. The germline V gene has CDR1 GTSNPN and CDR2 SVGIG (reference sequence). This CDR3 spans 13 amino acids. Trimming took 5 bases from V and 4 from J; bases not matched to a gene: 5. CDR3 DNA sequence: TGTGCCTGGGGGGACAGTGCTAATCAGCCCCAGCATTTT. It codes for CAWGDSANQPQHF.

The CDR3 nucleotides are TGTGCCAGCAGTTACTCGATCGCAGGGAAAGGTTCACCCCTCCACTTT. Translated, it gives CASSYSIAGKGSPLHF. The chain combines TRBV6-5 with TRBJ1-6, with a possible D match to TRBD1 (5 bases). The germline V and J ends were trimmed by 0 bases and 9 bases, with 15 bases remaining between them. Germline assignment: CDR1 MNHEY and CDR2 SVGAGI. The CDR3 totals 16 residues.

This clone was counted at least ten times. The chain combines TRBV18 with TRBJ1-5; maybe TRBD1 (5 bases). Trimming cost V 5 bases and J 7 bases, with 12 bases left between them. The CDR3 loop spans 13 amino acids. Germline V gene sequence: CDR1 KGHSH, CDR2 LQKENI. CDR3 bases: TGTGCCAGCTCATCGGATAACAGGCAGCCCCAGCATTTT. This sequence encodes CASSSDNRQPQHF.

The CDR3 sequence is CASSPAGDAREQFF. The CDR3 DNA reads TGTGCCAGCAGCCCAGCGGGAGATGCTAGGGAGCAGTTCTTC. The V and J genes are TRBV7-2 and TRBJ2-1; TRBD2 agrees at 8 bases. This CDR3 spans 14 amino acids. CDR1 and CDR2 (germline): SGHTA, FQGNSA. Unmatched junction bases numbered 10, after V lost 5 bases and J lost 10 bases. The whole variable domain, remainder taken from reference TRBV7-2 and TRBJ2-1, is GAGVSQSPSNKVTEKGKDVELRCDPISGHTALYWYRQSLGQGLEFLIYFQGNSAPDKSGLPSDRFSAERTGGSVSTLTIQRTQQEDSAVYLCASSPAGDAREQFFGPGTRLTVL.

The chain employs TRBV7-2 and TRBJ2-7, with TRBD2 matching over 12 bases. The germline gives CDR1 SGHTA, CDR2 FQGNSA. The CDR3 length is 15 residues. With 4 bases clipped from V and 2 bases from J, the junction kept 3 bases outside the gene matches. The CDR3 region is CASSSSSGRAYEQYF. Here the CDR3 DNA reads TGTGCCAGCAGCTCCTCTAGCGGGAGGGCCTACGAGCAGTACTTC.